These T cell receptor beta chains were read from a single sample in a study of CD8+ T cells in alopecia areata. Using immunoSEQ multiplex PCR, the repertoire was profiled, and TCRdb retains in-frame clones only, with some absent. The sample holds roughly 98,000 clones, about 64% seen once. The sample consisted of CD8+ T cells sorted from blood, taken at week 4, from a patient treated with tofacitinib. Receptor source: a human donor with alopecia areata. Both conserved end residues are part of each CDR3. D genes are given only for firm matches. Clone size is stated in some rows and not others, as once, few, many or a class when expanded.

D gene: TRBD1
V gene: TRBV7-9
clone size: -
J gene: TRBJ1-2
CDR3 DNA: TGTGCCAGCGACAGGGGGGACTATGGCTACACCTTC
CDR3 protein: CASDRGDYGYTF

D gene: -
V gene: TRBV6-5
clone size: few
J gene: TRBJ2-1
CDR3 DNA: TGTGCCAGCAGTTACGGAGTATACAATGAGCAGTTCTTC
CDR3 protein: CASSYGVYNEQFF

D gene: -
V gene: TRBV7-9
clone size: -
J gene: TRBJ2-5
CDR3 DNA: TGTGCCAGCAGACCCGGGACACAAGAGACCCAGTACTTC
CDR3 protein: CASRPGTQETQYF

D gene: -
V gene: TRBV4-1
clone size: -
J gene: TRBJ2-1
CDR3 DNA: TGCGCCAGCAGCCAAATTCTGGACCCAGTAGCCTACAATGAGCAGTTCTTC
CDR3 protein: CASSQILDPVAYNEQFF

D gene: -
V gene: TRBV4-3
clone size: -
J gene: TRBJ2-3
CDR3 DNA: TGCGCCAGCAGCCAAGAAATGGCTAGCGTAGATACGCAGTATTTT
CDR3 protein: CASSQEMASVDTQYF

D gene: TRBD1
V gene: TRBV5-6
clone size: -
J gene: TRBJ1-5
CDR3 DNA: TGTGCCAGCAGTGCGACAGGGAATCAGCCCCAGCATTTT
CDR3 protein: CASSATGNQPQHF

D gene: -
V gene: TRBV5-4
clone size: -
J gene: TRBJ2-2
CDR3 DNA: TGTGCCAGCAGCCAGGGGACCGGGGAGCTGTTTTTT
CDR3 protein: CASSQGTGELFF

D gene: -
V gene: TRBV19
clone size: -
J gene: TRBJ1-1
CDR3 DNA: TGTGCCAGTAGTATACTCGGGGAGGTGAACACTGAAGCTTTCTTT
CDR3 protein: CASSILGEVNTEAFF

D gene: TRBD2
V gene: TRBV14
clone size: few
J gene: TRBJ2-7
CDR3 DNA: TGTGCCAGCAGCCACGGGACTAGCTTGAGCAACGAGCAGTACTTC
CDR3 protein: CASSHGTSLSNEQYF

D gene: TRBD2
V gene: TRBV10-2
clone size: -
J gene: TRBJ2-2
CDR3 DNA: TGCGCCAGCGGGGGACTAGCGTCCGGGGAGCTGTTTTTT
CDR3 protein: CASGGLASGELFF

D gene: TRBD1
V gene: TRBV27
clone size: -
J gene: TRBJ2-6
CDR3 DNA: TGTGCCAGCAGTATGACAGGGGGCTCTGGGGCCAACGTCCTGACTTTC
CDR3 protein: CASSMTGGSGANVLTF

D gene: -
V gene: TRBV7-6
clone size: -
J gene: TRBJ2-7
CDR3 DNA: TGTGCCAGCAGCCGCAGCAGCCTAGTCTACGAGCAGTACTTC
CDR3 protein: CASSRSSLVYEQYF

D gene: TRBD2
V gene: TRBV5-1
clone size: -
J gene: TRBJ2-1
CDR3 DNA: TGCGCCAGCAGCCAGACTAGCGGAACAGGCAATGAGCAGTTCTTC
CDR3 protein: CASSQTSGTGNEQFF

D gene: TRBD1
V gene: TRBV6-5
clone size: -
J gene: TRBJ2-7
CDR3 DNA: TGTGCCAGCCTACAAGGACAGGGTGGTCGCTACGAGCAGTACTTC
CDR3 protein: CASLQGQGGRYEQYF

D gene: -
V gene: TRBV29-1
clone size: few
J gene: TRBJ1-2
CDR3 DNA: TGCAGCGTTGACGACAGTGGCTACACCTTC
CDR3 protein: CSVDDSGYTF

D gene: TRBD2
V gene: TRBV28
clone size: once
J gene: TRBJ2-2
CDR3 DNA: TGTGCCAGCAGGATAGCGGGAGGCCCCGGGGAGCTGTTTTTT
CDR3 protein: CASRIAGGPGELFF

D gene: -
V gene: TRBV4-1
clone size: few
J gene: TRBJ2-1
CDR3 DNA: TGCGCCAGCAGCCATATCTATGAGCAGTTCTTC
CDR3 protein: CASSHIYEQFF

D gene: -
V gene: TRBV28
clone size: -
J gene: TRBJ1-1
CDR3 DNA: TGTGCCAGCAGTTTCACTACGAACACTGAAGCTTTCTTT
CDR3 protein: CASSFTTNTEAFF

D gene: TRBD2
V gene: TRBV29-1
clone size: few
J gene: TRBJ2-1
CDR3 DNA: TGCAGCGTTGAGAGCGGGGCAGGAAACTACAATGAGCAGTTCTTC
CDR3 protein: CSVESGAGNYNEQFF

D gene: TRBD1
V gene: TRBV29-1
clone size: -
J gene: TRBJ2-6
CDR3 DNA: TGCAGCGTGGGACAGGGCTCTGGGGCCAACGTCCTGACTTTC
CDR3 protein: CSVGQGSGANVLTF

D gene: TRBD2
V gene: TRBV4-3
clone size: -
J gene: TRBJ2-7
CDR3 DNA: TGCGCCAGCAGCCAAGGGCGAGCGGGGGCTGGGTACGAGCAGTACTTC
CDR3 protein: CASSQGRAGAGYEQYF

D gene: -
V gene: TRBV7-2
clone size: once
J gene: TRBJ2-5
CDR3 DNA: TGTGCCAGCAGCTCGGCGGACCACCAAGAGACCCAGTACTTC
CDR3 protein: CASSSADHQETQYF

D gene: TRBD1
V gene: TRBV9
clone size: -
J gene: TRBJ2-7
CDR3 DNA: TGTGCCAGCAGCGTAGGACAGGGGGCGGACGAGCAGTACTTC
CDR3 protein: CASSVGQGADEQYF

D gene: -
V gene: TRBV5-1
clone size: few
J gene: TRBJ2-4
CDR3 DNA: TGCGCCAGCAGCAGGGGGACGGTTATAGCCAAAAACATTCAGTACTTC
CDR3 protein: CASSRGTVIAKNIQYF

D gene: TRBD1
V gene: TRBV5-1
clone size: -
J gene: TRBJ2-5
CDR3 DNA: TGCGCCAGCAGCCCCTTGGACAGGGGTGAGACCCAGTACTTC
CDR3 protein: CASSPLDRGETQYF

D gene: TRBD2
V gene: TRBV7-3
clone size: many
J gene: TRBJ2-5
CDR3 DNA: TGTGCCAGCAGCCCAACTTTTAGCGGGGTCCAAGAGACCCAGTACTTC
CDR3 protein: CASSPTFSGVQETQYF

D gene: -
V gene: TRBV4-3
clone size: -
J gene: TRBJ1-5
CDR3 DNA: TGCGCCAGCAGCCAAGATCGGCAGGGCAATCAGCCCCAGCATTTT
CDR3 protein: CASSQDRQGNQPQHF

D gene: TRBD1
V gene: TRBV29-1
clone size: -
J gene: TRBJ2-4
CDR3 DNA: TGCAGCGTTGAAGATAAGGACAGGGGGTTTAAGGACATTCAGTACTTC
CDR3 protein: CSVEDKDRGFKDIQYF

D gene: -
V gene: TRBV28
clone size: -
J gene: TRBJ2-1
CDR3 DNA: TGTGCCAGCAGTTCAGCGAGTACAGAGCAGTTCTTC
CDR3 protein: CASSSASTEQFF

D gene: -
V gene: TRBV6-5
clone size: -
J gene: TRBJ2-5
CDR3 DNA: TGTGCCAGCAGTTCGGGCCGGGTCGACGAGACCCAGTACTTC
CDR3 protein: CASSSGRVDETQYF

D gene: -
V gene: TRBV7-3
clone size: -
J gene: TRBJ2-5
CDR3 DNA: TGTGCCAGCAGCTCCGACTATTCCCCAGAGACCCAGTACTTC
CDR3 protein: CASSSDYSPETQYF

D gene: TRBD1
V gene: TRBV11-2
clone size: -
J gene: TRBJ2-2
CDR3 DNA: TGTGCCAGCAGCTTAGGGACAGGGAACACCGGGGAGCTGTTTTTT
CDR3 protein: CASSLGTGNTGELFF

D gene: TRBD1
V gene: TRBV2
clone size: -
J gene: TRBJ2-5
CDR3 DNA: TGTGCCAGCAGTGCCGGGACAGGGTTAGAGACCCAGTACTTC
CDR3 protein: CASSAGTGLETQYF

D gene: -
V gene: TRBV13
clone size: -
J gene: TRBJ2-3
CDR3 DNA: TGTGCCAGCAGCTCCTTCTACACAGATACGCAGTATTTT
CDR3 protein: CASSSFYTDTQYF

D gene: -
V gene: TRBV5-1
clone size: few
J gene: TRBJ2-1
CDR3 DNA: TGCGCCAGCAGCTCCCGGGACGAACCCTACAATGAGCAGTTCTTC
CDR3 protein: CASSSRDEPYNEQFF

D gene: -
V gene: TRBV7-3
clone size: -
J gene: TRBJ2-1
CDR3 DNA: TGTGCCAGCAGCTTAACTTCCCCAGGAGAGCAGTTCTTC
CDR3 protein: CASSLTSPGEQFF

D gene: -
V gene: TRBV29-1
clone size: -
J gene: TRBJ2-2
CDR3 DNA: TGCAGCGTTGAAGAATGGTCGAGGTCCACCGGGGAGCTGTTTTTT
CDR3 protein: CSVEEWSRSTGELFF

D gene: TRBD1
V gene: TRBV9
clone size: -
J gene: TRBJ1-1
CDR3 DNA: TGTGCCAGCAGCCCGGGACAGGCCATGAACACTGAAGCTTTCTTT
CDR3 protein: CASSPGQAMNTEAFF

D gene: -
V gene: TRBV6-4
clone size: few
J gene: TRBJ2-1
CDR3 DNA: TGTGCCAGCAGCGCCACAGGGAAATCTTACAATGAGCAGTTCTTC
CDR3 protein: CASSATGKSYNEQFF

D gene: -
V gene: TRBV5-1
clone size: once
J gene: TRBJ2-5
CDR3 DNA: TGCGCCAGCAGCTCCTATAAGTACCAAGAGACCCAGTACTTC
CDR3 protein: CASSSYKYQETQYF

D gene: -
V gene: TRBV4-1
clone size: -
J gene: TRBJ1-1
CDR3 DNA: TGCGCCAGCAGCCAAGGGGCCCAGGCAGGGGCTAGGGGTAACACTGAAGCTTTCTTT
CDR3 protein: CASSQGAQAGARGNTEAFF

D gene: -
V gene: TRBV28
clone size: many
J gene: TRBJ2-7
CDR3 DNA: TGTGCCACCGAGTCCCTAGCCTCCGCCTACGAGCAGTACTTC
CDR3 protein: CATESLASAYEQYF

D gene: -
V gene: TRBV7-2
clone size: few
J gene: TRBJ2-1
CDR3 DNA: TGTGCCAGCAGACCAGGGGGGAGCAATGAGCAGTTCTTC
CDR3 protein: CASRPGGSNEQFF

D gene: -
V gene: TRBV7-2
clone size: -
J gene: TRBJ2-7
CDR3 DNA: TGTGCCAGCAGCTTGACCTACGAGCAGTACTTC
CDR3 protein: CASSLTYEQYF

D gene: -
V gene: TRBV11-2
clone size: -
J gene: TRBJ2-7
CDR3 DNA: TGTGCCAGCAGCTGGGGGGATCATGAGCAGTACTTC
CDR3 protein: CASSWGDHEQYF

D gene: -
V gene: TRBV5-1
clone size: few
J gene: TRBJ2-1
CDR3 DNA: TGCGCCAGCAGCTTGGTCGATCGTGAGCAGTTCTTC
CDR3 protein: CASSLVDREQFF

D gene: -
V gene: TRBV5-4
clone size: few
J gene: TRBJ1-6
CDR3 DNA: TGTGCCAGCAAGAGTTTGAGTATCCGAGGAAAGGGTCGGAATTCACCCCTCCACTTT
CDR3 protein: CASKSLSIRGKGRNSPLHF